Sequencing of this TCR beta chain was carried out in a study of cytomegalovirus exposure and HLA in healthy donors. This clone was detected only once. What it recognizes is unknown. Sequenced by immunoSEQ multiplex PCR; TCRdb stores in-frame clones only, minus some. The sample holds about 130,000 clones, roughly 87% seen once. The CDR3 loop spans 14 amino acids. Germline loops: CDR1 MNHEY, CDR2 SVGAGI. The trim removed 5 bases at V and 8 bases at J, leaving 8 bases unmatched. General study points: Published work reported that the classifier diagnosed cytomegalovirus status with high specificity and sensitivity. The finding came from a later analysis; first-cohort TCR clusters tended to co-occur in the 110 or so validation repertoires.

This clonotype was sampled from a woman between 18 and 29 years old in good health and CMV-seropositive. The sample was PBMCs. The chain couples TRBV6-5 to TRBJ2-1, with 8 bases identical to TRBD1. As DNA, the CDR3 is TGTGCCAGCAGTAACCGGGACAGGTTCTATGAGCAGTTCTTC. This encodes CASSNRDRFYEQFF.